What follows are 11 T cell receptor beta chains derived from one specimen sequenced in a study of control samples from healthy donors and cancer patients. The protocol was immunoSEQ multiplex PCR, while the TCRdb copy is restricted to in-frame clones and leaves out a portion. The data contain some 120,000 clones, more than 85% of them singletons. The sample comprised blood. These receptors originate from a man aged 18 to 30 in good health.

The sample holds one count of this clone. The CDR3 nucleotides are TGTGCTAGTCGACAAAGCTCTGGAAACACCATATATTTT. Translated: CASRQSSGNTIYF. The rearrangement uses TRBV12-5 and TRBJ1-3, with no clear D. The ends were cut back, 8 bases at V and 0 bases at J, with 8 bases in the middle. This CDR3 has 13 residues. In germline, CDR1 is LGHNT, CDR2 FRNRAP.

V usage is TRBV5-1 and J usage is TRBJ1-3; 7 positions agree with TRBD1. The V and J ends lost 6 bases and 0 bases, in that order; junction bases with no gene match: 9. CDR3 length: 16 residues. Germline loops: CDR1 SGHRS, CDR2 YFSETQ. The CDR3 sequence: CASNKGDRYSGNTIYF. The CDR3 bases are TGCGCCAGCAACAAGGGGGACAGATACTCTGGAAACACCATATATTTT.

The chain couples TRBV6-5 to TRBJ2-7; possible D gene TRBD2, 5 bases. CDR3 length: 13 residues. V gave up 6 bases and J gave up 1 base, with 10 bases separating them. Germline CDR1 and CDR2: MNHEY and SVGAGI. CDR3 DNA: TGTGCCAGCAGGACCCCGGGGTCCTACGAGCAGTACTTC. This gives the protein CASRTPGSYEQYF.

The chain couples TRBV28 to TRBJ1-2; unclear D gene. There are 22 residues in the CDR3. Germline assignment: CDR1 MDHEN and CDR2 SYDVKM. V gave up 5 bases and J gave up 2 bases, with 36 bases separating them. DNA for the CDR3: TGTGCCAGCAGTCTAACACTAACTGGCCAGGACGGTTCCCTGTCGCTGAACTATGGCTACACCTTC. This codes for CASSLTLTGQDGSLSLNYGYTF.

This chain uses TRBV7-9 with TRBJ2-1; weak D call: TRBD2 (6 bases). Germline lookup yields CDR1 SEHNR and CDR2 FQNEAQ (reference sequence). V dropped 2 bases and J dropped 4 bases, with 12 bases sitting between them. The CDR3 spans 15 residues. The CDR3 sequence is CASSLMPGLYNEQFF. CDR3 nucleotide sequence: TGTGCCAGCAGCTTAATGCCGGGACTTTACAATGAGCAGTTCTTC.

V is TRBV29-1 and J is TRBJ1-2, with 9 bases fitting TRBD1. CDR1 and CDR2 (germline): SQVTM, ANQGSEA. V was clipped by 3 bases and J by 3 bases; unmatched bases: 5. The CDR3 is 14 residues long. CDR3 protein: CSVDPGQGHYGYTF. The CDR3 nucleotides are TGCAGCGTTGATCCGGGACAGGGTCACTATGGCTACACCTTC.

The J gene is TRBJ1-2, the V gene TRBV12-3 or TRBV12-4, with D maybe TRBD1 (6 bases). The length of the CDR3 is 12 residues. Trimming removed 2 bases from V and 6 bases from J, with 7 bases in between. CDR3 in amino acids: CASSLRGNGYTF. The CDR3 DNA follows: TGTGCCAGCAGTTTAAGGGGGAATGGCTACACCTTC.

V gene TRBV4-1 combines with J gene TRBJ1-4; D call uncertain. This CDR3 region has 15 residues. V was clipped by 2 bases and J by 0 bases, with 7 bases between them. The germline CDR1 and CDR2 sequences are MGHRA and YSYEKL. CDR3 sequence: CASSQSSATNEKLFF. DNA of the CDR3: TGCGCCAGCAGCCAATCTTCTGCAACTAATGAAAAACTGTTTTTT.

The rearrangement joins TRBV5-6 to TRBJ1-2; D may be TRBD1 (6 bases). Trimming pared 0 bases from V and 1 base from J, leaving 7 bases between. Germline values: CDR1 SGHDT, CDR2 YYEEEE. CDR3 size: 14 residues. CDR3 residues: CASSLDRDNYGYTF. CDR3 sequence (DNA): TGTGCCAGCAGCTTGGACAGGGATAACTATGGCTACACCTTC.

The chain links TRBV3-1 (or the pseudogene TRBV3-2) to TRBJ2-7, with 13 bases matching TRBD2. V lost 1 base, J lost 4 bases, and 4 bases stayed unmatched. Germline loops: CDR1 LGHDT, CDR2 YNNKEL (reference sequence). The CDR3 is made up of 16 amino acids. CDR3 region: CASSQGTSGGVYEQYF. The CDR3 DNA reads TGTGCCAGCAGCCAAGGAACTAGCGGGGGGGTTTACGAGCAGTACTTC.

The rearrangement uses TRBV5-1 and TRBJ1-1; 7 nucleotides align to TRBD1. CDR1 is SGHRS, CDR2 YFSETQ, per germline. Trimming at V came to 4 bases and at J to 5 bases, leaving 8 bases not matched to a gene. This CDR3 is 14 amino acids long. The CDR3 sequence is CASSATTGRTEAFF. The CDR3 nucleotides read TGCGCCAGCAGCGCAACGACAGGGAGGACTGAAGCTTTCTTT.